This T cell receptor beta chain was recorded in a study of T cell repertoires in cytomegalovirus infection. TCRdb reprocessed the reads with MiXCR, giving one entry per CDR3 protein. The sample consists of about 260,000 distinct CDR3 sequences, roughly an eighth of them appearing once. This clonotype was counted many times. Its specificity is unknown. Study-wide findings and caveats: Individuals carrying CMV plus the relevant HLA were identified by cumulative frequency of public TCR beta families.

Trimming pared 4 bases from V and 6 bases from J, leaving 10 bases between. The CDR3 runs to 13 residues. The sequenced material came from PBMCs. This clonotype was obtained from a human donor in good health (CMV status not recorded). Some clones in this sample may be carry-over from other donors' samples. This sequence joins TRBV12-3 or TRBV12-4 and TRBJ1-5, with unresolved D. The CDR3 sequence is CASSSGSGQPQHF. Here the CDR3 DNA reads TGTGCCAGCAGTTCAGGTTCGGGTCAGCCCCAGCATTTT.